This paragraph reports one T cell receptor beta chain. These data come from a study of blood T cell repertoires in COVID-19. Study context: PBMCs, B-cell-depleted T cells, or T cells provided the cDNA or gDNA that made up the material.

Seattle patients were enrolled during active infection and followed longitudinally. Data came from immunoSEQ multiplex PCR; TCRdb stores just in-frame clones and leaves some out. Here the sample spans 150,000 to 200,000 clones, 70% to 90% being singletons. The length of the CDR3 is 15 residues. V gave up 1 base and J gave up 4 bases, with 13 bases separating them. Looked up from germline, CDR1 is SGHDN and CDR2 is FVKESK. This chain joins TRBV14 and TRBJ1-1, with a tentative D call TRBD1 (5 bases). Sequences were obtained from peripheral blood. This clonotype was sampled from an older woman with COVID-19, enrolled during active disease. This chain's CDR3 is CASSQGGWGGTEAFF. CDR3 in DNA: TGTGCCAGCAGCCAAGGAGGGTGGGGGGGCACTGAAGCTTTCTTT.